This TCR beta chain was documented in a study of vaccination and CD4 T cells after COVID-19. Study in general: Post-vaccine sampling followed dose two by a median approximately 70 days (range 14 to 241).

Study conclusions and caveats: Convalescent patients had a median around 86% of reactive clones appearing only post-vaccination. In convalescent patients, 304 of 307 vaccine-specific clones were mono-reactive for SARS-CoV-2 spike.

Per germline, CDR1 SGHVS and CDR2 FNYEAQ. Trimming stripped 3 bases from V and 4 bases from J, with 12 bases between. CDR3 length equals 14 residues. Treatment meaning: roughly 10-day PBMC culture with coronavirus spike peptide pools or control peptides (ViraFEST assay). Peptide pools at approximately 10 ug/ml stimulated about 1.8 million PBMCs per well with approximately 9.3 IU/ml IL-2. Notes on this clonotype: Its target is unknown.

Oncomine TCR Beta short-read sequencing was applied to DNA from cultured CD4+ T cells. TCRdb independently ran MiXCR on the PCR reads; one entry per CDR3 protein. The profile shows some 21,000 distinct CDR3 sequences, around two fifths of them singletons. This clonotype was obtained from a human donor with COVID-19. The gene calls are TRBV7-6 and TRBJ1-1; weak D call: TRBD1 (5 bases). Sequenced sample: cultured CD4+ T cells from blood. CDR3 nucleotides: TGTGCCAGCAGCTTGATGGACAAGAGCACTGAAGCTTTCTTT. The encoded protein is CASSLMDKSTEAFF.